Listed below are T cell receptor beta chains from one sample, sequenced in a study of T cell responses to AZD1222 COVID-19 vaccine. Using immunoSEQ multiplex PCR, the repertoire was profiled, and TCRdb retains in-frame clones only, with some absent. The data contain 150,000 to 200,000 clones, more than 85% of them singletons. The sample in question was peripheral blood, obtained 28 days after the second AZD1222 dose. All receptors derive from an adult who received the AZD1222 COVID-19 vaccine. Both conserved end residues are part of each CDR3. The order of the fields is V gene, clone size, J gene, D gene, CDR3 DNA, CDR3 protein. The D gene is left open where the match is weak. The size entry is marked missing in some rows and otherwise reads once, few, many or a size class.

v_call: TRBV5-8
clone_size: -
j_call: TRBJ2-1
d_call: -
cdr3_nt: TGTGCCAGCAGCTTGATAGGGACTGGGATTATCTATGAGCAGTTCTTC
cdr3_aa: CASSLIGTGIIYEQFF

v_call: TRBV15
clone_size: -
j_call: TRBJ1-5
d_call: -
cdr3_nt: TGTGCCACCAGCAGATTCGACAGCGACAATCAGCCCCAGCATTTT
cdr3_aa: CATSRFDSDNQPQHF

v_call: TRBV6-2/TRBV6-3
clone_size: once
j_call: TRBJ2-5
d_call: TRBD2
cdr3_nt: TGTGCCAGCAGTTACTCATGGCGGGGAGGGGAGACCCAGTACTTC
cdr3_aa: CASSYSWRGGETQYF

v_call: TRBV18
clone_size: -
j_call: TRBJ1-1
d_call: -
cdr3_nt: TGTGCCAGCTCACCGACGAACACTGAAGCTTTCTTT
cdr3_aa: CASSPTNTEAFF

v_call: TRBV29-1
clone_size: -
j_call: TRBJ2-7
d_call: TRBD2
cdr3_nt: TGCAGCGTTGAAGCGGGAGGCCCCCCCTACGAGCAGTACTTC
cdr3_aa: CSVEAGGPPYEQYF

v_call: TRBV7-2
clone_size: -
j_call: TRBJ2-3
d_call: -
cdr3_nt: TGTGCCAGCAGTTCTCAGATCCCCAGCACAGATACGCAGTATTTT
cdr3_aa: CASSSQIPSTDTQYF

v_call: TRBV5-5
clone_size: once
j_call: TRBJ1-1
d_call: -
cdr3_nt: TGTGCCAGCAGCTTAATGGGGAACACTGAAGCTTTCTTT
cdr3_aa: CASSLMGNTEAFF

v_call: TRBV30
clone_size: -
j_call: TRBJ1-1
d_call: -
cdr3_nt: TGTGCCTGGATTGGGGGGGTCTTGCCGGGTGAAGCTTTCTTT
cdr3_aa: CAWIGGVLPGEAFF

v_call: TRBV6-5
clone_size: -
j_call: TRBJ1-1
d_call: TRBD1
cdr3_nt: TGTGCCACCACGGAGACAGGGGTGAACACTGAAGCTTTCTTT
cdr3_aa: CATTETGVNTEAFF

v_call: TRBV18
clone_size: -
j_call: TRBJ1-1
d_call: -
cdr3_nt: TGTGCCAGCTCACCACCGGAAGTCGGGGTAGGAGCTTTCTTT
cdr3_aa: CASSPPEVGVGAFF

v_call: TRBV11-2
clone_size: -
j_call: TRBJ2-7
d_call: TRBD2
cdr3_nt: TGTGCCAGCAGCTCGGGAGGGGCGGGGGTCTCCTACGAGCAGTACTTC
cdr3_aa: CASSSGGAGVSYEQYF

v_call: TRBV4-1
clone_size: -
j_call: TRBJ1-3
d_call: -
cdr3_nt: TGCGCCAGCAGCCAAGGCCCTCTTAATCCTGGAAACACCATATATTTT
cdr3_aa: CASSQGPLNPGNTIYF

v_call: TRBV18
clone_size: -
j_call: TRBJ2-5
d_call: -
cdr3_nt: TGTGCCAGCTCCATGTCCCTCCAAGAGACCCAGTACTTC
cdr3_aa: CASSMSLQETQYF

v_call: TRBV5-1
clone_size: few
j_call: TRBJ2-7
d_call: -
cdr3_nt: TGCGCCAGCAGCTCGGACTATTCATACGAGCAGTACTTC
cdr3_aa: CASSSDYSYEQYF

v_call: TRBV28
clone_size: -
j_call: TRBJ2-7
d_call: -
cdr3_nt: TGTGCCAGCAGTTCCCGCCGTCGGGGCCCTCACAACGAGCAGTACTTC
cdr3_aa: CASSSRRRGPHNEQYF

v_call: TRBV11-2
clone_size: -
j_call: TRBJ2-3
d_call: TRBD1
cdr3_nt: TGTGCCAGCAGTTCCCGGACAGGTTACACAGATACGCAGTATTTT
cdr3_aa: CASSSRTGYTDTQYF

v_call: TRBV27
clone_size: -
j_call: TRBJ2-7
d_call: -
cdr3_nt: TGTGCCAGCAGTTTCACCCAGGGTCGGGACGAGCAGTACTTC
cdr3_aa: CASSFTQGRDEQYF

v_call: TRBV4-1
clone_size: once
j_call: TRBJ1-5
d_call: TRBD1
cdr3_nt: TGCGCCAGCAGCCGCGGGACAGGGGGTAGCCAGCCCCAGCATTTT
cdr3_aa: CASSRGTGGSQPQHF

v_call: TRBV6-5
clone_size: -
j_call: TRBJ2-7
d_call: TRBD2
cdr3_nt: TGTGCCAGCAGTTACTCTCCTAGCGGCGCCTACGAGCAGTACTTC
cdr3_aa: CASSYSPSGAYEQYF

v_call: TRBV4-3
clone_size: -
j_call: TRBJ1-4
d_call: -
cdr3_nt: TGCGCCAGCAGCCAGTATGGGGAGGGAGGAAAACTGTTTTTT
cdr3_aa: CASSQYGEGGKLFF

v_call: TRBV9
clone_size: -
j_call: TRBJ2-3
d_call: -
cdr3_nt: TGTGCCAGCAGCGTAGTAGGGGCCAGCACAGATACGCAGTATTTT
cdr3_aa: CASSVVGASTDTQYF

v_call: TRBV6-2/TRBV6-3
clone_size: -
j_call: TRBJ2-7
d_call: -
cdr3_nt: TGTGCCAGCAGTTACGCGGGATTCGTGTACGAGCAGTACTTC
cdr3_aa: CASSYAGFVYEQYF

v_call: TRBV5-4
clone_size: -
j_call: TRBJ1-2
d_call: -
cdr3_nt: TGTGCCAGCAGCTTGGGACAGGCCCGCCCTTACACCTTC
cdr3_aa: CASSLGQARPYTF

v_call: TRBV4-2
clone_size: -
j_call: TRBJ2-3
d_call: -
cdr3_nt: TGTGCCAGCAGCCAAGCAGTTTCGGGCACAGATACGCAGTATTTT
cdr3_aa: CASSQAVSGTDTQYF

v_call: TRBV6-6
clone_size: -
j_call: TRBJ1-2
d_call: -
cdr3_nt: TGTGCCACCGAGAGGGACGGAGGCTACACCTTC
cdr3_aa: CATERDGGYTF

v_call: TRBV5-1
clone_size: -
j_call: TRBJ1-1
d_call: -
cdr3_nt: TGCGCCAGCAGCTTGTCTCCTACCACTGAAGCTTTCTTT
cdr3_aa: CASSLSPTTEAFF

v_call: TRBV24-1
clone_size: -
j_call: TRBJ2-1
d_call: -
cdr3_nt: TGTGCCACCAGTCGGACGGACGGGGAGCAGTTCTTC
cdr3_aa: CATSRTDGEQFF

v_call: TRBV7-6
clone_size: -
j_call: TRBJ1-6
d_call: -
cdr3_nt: TGTGCCAGCAGCCGAGTTAAAAATTCACCCCTCCACTTT
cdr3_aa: CASSRVKNSPLHF

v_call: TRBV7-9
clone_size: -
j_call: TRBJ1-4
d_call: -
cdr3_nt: TGTGCCAGCAGCCCTCCAGACGTACGGGAAAAACTGTTTTTT
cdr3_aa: CASSPPDVREKLFF

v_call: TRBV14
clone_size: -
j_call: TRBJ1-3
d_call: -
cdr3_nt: TGTGCCAGCAGCCAAGGTGCAAGGGATTTCTCTGGAAACACCATATATTTT
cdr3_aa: CASSQGARDFSGNTIYF

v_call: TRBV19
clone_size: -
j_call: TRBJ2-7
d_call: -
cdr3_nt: TGTGCCAGTGCCCTGGGCCCCCCCTACGAGCAGTACTTC
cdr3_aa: CASALGPPYEQYF

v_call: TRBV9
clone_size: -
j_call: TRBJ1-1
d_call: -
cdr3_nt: TGTGCCAGCAGCGTATCCCCCCAAGGGGGTTTGAGAGCTTTCTTT
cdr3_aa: CASSVSPQGGLRAFF

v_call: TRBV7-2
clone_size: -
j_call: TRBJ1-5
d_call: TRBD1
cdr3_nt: TGTGCCAGCAGCTCTGCGGGACAGTCATATCAGCCCCAGCATTTT
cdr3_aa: CASSSAGQSYQPQHF

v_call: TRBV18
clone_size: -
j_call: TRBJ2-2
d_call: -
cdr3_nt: TGTGCCAGCTCACCAACGCAGACAAGGAACACCGGGGAGCTGTTTTTT
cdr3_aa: CASSPTQTRNTGELFF

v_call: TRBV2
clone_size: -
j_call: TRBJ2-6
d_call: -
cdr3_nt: TGTGCCAGCAGACGTCCCTCTGGGGCCAACGTCCTGACTTTC
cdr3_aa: CASRRPSGANVLTF

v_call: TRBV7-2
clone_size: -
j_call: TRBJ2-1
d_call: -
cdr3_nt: TGTGCCAGCAGGTGGTCAACTACCATCAATGAGCAGTTCTTC
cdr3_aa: CASRWSTTINEQFF

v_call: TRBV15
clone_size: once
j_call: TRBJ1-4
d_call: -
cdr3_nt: TGTGCCACTTTACCACACGGAAGAGGGGAAAAACTGTTTTTT
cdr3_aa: CATLPHGRGEKLFF

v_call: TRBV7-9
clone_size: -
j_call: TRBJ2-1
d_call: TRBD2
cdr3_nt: TGTGCCAGCAGCTTAGAGGCTAGCGGGACTGGATCCTACAATGAGCAGTTCTTC
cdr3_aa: CASSLEASGTGSYNEQFF

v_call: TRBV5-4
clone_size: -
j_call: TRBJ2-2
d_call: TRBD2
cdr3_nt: TGTGCCAGCAGCCCCATCCGGAGTAGCGGGAGGACCGGGGAGCTGTTTTTT
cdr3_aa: CASSPIRSSGRTGELFF

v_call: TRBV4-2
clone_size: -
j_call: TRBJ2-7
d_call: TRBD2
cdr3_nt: TGTGCCAGCAGCCACGAGACTAGCGGGGGGGTCTACGAGCAGTACTTC
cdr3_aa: CASSHETSGGVYEQYF

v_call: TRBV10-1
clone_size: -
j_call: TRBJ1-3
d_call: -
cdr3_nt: TGCGCCAGCAGTCAGGGAGCCGGGATTTCAGGAAACACCATATATTTT
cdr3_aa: CASSQGAGISGNTIYF

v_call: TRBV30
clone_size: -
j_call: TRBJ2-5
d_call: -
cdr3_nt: TGTGCCTGGAGTCTGGGGGAAGTTGCGAAGACCCAGTACTTC
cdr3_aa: CAWSLGEVAKTQYF

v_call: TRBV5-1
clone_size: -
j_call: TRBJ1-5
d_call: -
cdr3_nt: TGCGCCAGCAGCTTGGTGGGGGGGCCCAATCAGCCCCAGCATTTT
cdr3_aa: CASSLVGGPNQPQHF

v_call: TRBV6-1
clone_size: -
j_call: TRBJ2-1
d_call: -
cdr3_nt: TGTGCCAGCAGTGAGGCCTTTTGGGGTTATGAGCAGTTCTTC
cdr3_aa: CASSEAFWGYEQFF

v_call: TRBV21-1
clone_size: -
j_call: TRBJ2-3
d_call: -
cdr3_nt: TGTGCCAGCAGCAAGGGGGGACAGTGCACAGATACGCAGTATTTT
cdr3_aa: CASSKGGQCTDTQYF

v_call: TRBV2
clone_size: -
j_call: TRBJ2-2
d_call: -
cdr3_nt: TGTGCCAGCCGGCGGGACCTGGGCGGGGAGCTGTTTTTT
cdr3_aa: CASRRDLGGELFF

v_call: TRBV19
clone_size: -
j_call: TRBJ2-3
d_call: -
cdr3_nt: TGTGCCAGTAGTATATGGCTAACGGCAGATACGCAGTATTTT
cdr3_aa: CASSIWLTADTQYF

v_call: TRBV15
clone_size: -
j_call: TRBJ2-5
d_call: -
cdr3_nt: TGTGCCACCAGCACCGGAGGGACAACCCAGTACTTC
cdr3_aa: CATSTGGTTQYF

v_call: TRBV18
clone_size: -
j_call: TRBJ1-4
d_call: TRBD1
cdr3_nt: TGTGCCAGCTCACCTCAGGGGGCGGATGAAAAACTGTTTTTT
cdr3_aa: CASSPQGADEKLFF

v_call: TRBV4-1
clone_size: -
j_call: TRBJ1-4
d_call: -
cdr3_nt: TGCGCCAGCAGCCAAGATCGGTTTGGGGCTAATGAAAAACTGTTTTTT
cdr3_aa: CASSQDRFGANEKLFF

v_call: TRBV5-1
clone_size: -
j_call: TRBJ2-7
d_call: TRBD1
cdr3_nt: TGCGCCAGCAGACGGACAGGCACCTACGAGCAGTACTTC
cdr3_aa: CASRRTGTYEQYF

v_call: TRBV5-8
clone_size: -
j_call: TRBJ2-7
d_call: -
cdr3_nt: TGTGCCAGCAGCTTGGAGGCCCATACGTTACAGTACTTC
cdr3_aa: CASSLEAHTLQYF

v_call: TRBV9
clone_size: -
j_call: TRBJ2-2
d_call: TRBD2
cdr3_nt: TGTGCCAGCAGCGTAGGCGGGGGGGCCATCACCGGGGAGCTGTTTTTT
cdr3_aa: CASSVGGGAITGELFF

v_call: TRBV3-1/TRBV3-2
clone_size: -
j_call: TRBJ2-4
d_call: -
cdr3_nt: TGTGCCAGCAGCCAAGTGGGAGCCAAAAACATTCAGTACTTC
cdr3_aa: CASSQVGAKNIQYF

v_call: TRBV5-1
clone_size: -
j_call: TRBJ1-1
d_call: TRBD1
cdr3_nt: TGCGCCAGCAGCCCTACAGGGGTGAACACTGAAGCTTTCTTT
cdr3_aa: CASSPTGVNTEAFF

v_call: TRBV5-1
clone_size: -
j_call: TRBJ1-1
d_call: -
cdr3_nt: TGCGCCAGCAGCGTTTACAGGGCCTCGGACACTGAAGCTTTCTTT
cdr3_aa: CASSVYRASDTEAFF

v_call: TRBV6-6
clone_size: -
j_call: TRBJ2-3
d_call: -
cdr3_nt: TGTGCCAGCAGTTACCGAAGGCCCGATAGCACAGATACGCAGTATTTT
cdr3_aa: CASSYRRPDSTDTQYF

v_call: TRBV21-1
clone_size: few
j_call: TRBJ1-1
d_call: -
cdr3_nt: TGTGCCAGCAGCAAAGAGACAGGGGGCGGCGGGAACACTGAAGCTTTCTTT
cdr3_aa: CASSKETGGGGNTEAFF

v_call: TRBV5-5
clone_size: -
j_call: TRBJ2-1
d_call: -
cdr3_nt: TGTGCCAGCAGCCTTAGAAGTGGGAGCTCCTACAATGAGCAGTTCTTC
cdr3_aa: CASSLRSGSSYNEQFF